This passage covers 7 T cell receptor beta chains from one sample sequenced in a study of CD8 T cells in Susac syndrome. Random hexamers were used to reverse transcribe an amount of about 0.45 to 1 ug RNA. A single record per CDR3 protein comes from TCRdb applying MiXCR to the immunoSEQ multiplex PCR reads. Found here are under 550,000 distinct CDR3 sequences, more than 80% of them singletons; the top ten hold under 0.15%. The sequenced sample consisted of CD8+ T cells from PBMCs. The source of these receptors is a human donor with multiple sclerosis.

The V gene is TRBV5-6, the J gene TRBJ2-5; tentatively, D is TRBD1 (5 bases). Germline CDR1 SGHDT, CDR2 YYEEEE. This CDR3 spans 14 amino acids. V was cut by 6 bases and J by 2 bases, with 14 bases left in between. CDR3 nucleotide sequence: TGTGCCAGCAACACAGGAACGGCACAAGAGACCCAGTACTTC. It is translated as CASNTGTAQETQYF.

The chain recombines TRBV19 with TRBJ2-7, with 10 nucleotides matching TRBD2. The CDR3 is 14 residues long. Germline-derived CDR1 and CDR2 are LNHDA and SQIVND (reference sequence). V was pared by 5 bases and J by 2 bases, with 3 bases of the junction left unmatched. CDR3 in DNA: TGTGCCAGTAGTGCAGCGGGAGGGACCTACGAGCAGTACTTC. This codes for CASSAAGGTYEQYF.

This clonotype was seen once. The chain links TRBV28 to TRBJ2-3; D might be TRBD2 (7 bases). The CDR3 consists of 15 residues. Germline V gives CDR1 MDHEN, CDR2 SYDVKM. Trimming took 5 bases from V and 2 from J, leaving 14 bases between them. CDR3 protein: CASSGGGLITDTQYF. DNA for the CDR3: TGTGCCAGCAGTGGCGGGGGCCTTATCACAGATACGCAGTATTTT.

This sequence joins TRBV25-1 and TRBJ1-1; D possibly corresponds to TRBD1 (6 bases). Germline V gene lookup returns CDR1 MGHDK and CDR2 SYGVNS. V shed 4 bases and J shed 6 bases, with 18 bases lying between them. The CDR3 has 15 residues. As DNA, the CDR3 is TGTGCCAGCAGTGGGCTTACAGGGCTTAGACCTGAAGCTTTCTTT. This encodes CASSGLTGLRPEAFF. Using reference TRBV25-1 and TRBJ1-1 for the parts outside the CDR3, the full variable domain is EADIYQTPRYLVIGTGKKITLECSQTMGHDKMYWYQQDPGMELHLIHYSYGVNSTEKGDLSSESTVSRIRTEHFPLTLESARPSHTSQYLCASSGLTGLRPEAFFGQGTRLTVV.

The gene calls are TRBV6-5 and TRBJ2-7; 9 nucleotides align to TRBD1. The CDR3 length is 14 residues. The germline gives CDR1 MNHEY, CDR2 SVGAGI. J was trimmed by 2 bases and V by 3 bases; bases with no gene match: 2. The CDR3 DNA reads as TGTGCCAGCAGTTATGGGACAGGGCCCTACGAGCAGTACTTC. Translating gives CASSYGTGPYEQYF.

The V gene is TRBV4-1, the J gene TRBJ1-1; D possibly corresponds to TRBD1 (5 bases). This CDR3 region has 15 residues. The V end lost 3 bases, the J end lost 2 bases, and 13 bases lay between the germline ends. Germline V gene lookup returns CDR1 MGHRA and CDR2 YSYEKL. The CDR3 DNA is TGCGCCAGCAGCCAGACAGTAGCCTCCAACACTGAAGCTTTCTTT. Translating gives CASSQTVASNTEAFF.

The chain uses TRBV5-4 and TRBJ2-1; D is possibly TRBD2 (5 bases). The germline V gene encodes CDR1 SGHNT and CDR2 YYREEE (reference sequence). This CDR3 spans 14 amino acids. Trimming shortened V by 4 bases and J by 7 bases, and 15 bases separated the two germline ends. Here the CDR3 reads CASSPETTENEQFF. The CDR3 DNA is TGTGCCAGCAGCCCCGAGACTACGGAGAATGAGCAGTTCTTC.